The present T cell receptor (beta chain) was sequenced within a study of blood T cell repertoires in COVID-19. At the level of the study: Spain, Italy and the United States supplied samples that represented acute and convalescent COVID-19. T cells, B-cell-depleted T cells, or PBMCs provided the cDNA or gDNA that served as material.

Source study methods: Estimated nucleated cell counts came from reference gene primer amplification. Libraries were prepared by immunoSEQ multiplex PCR; TCRdb keeps only in-frame clonotypes and omits some of them. V, J and clone size derive from that table, while D and trimming were established from the DNA sequence. The sample holds 90,000 or so clones, around 84% seen once. The V gene end was trimmed by 0 bases and the J gene end by 2 bases; junction bases not matched to a gene: 10. Per germline, CDR1 MGHRA and CDR2 YSYEKL. The CDR3 covers 18 residues. This chain joins TRBV4-1 and TRBJ2-3; 8 positions match TRBD2. The receptor was derived from a man in his fifties or sixties with acute or convalescent COVID-19. Sample: peripheral blood. Here the CDR3 DNA reads TGCGCCAGCAGCCAAGATGAAGGTAGCGGGGTAAACACAGATACGCAGTATTTT. Translation: CASSQDEGSGVNTDTQYF.